Following are 7 T cell receptor beta chains from one sample sequenced in a study of blood T cell repertoires in COVID-19. Measured with immunoSEQ multiplex PCR; TCRdb has only the in-frame clones, and not every one. The sample consists of 53,000 or so clones, about four fifths of them appearing once. Sequenced input: peripheral blood. The receptors here all came from a man between 70 and 80 years old with active COVID-19.

This chain uses TRBV19 with TRBJ2-5; TRBD2 matches at 7 bases. CDR3 size: 15 residues. The V segment lost 4 bases and the J segment 5 bases; nucleotides outside the gene matches: 10. Germline CDR1 and CDR2: LNHDA and SQIVND (reference sequence). The CDR3, as DNA: TGTGCCAGTAGTAATGAGGGAGGGCCCAGCGAGACCCAGTACTTC. As protein: CASSNEGGPSETQYF.

The chain uses TRBV7-9 and TRBJ2-3; possibly TRBD1 for D (6 bases). Trimming removed 5 bases at V and 0 bases at J, with 24 bases between. CDR1 is SEHNR, CDR2 FQNEAQ, per germline (reference sequence). This CDR3 comprises 19 residues. The CDR3: CASSQGQGPGSWSTDTQYF. The DNA of the CDR3 is TGTGCCAGCAGCCAGGGGCAGGGACCAGGATCGTGGAGCACAGATACGCAGTATTTT.

J is TRBJ2-2 and V is TRBV18; 8 bases agree with TRBD1. Losses at the gene ends were 3 bases for V and 3 bases for J; bases not matched to a gene: 6. This CDR3 spans 16 amino acids. The germline V gene has CDR1 KGHSH and CDR2 LQKENI. The CDR3 bases are TGTGCCAGCTCACCCAGGGGGCTCAGCGACACCGGGGAGCTGTTTTTT. Amino acids: CASSPRGLSDTGELFF. The full variable domain, in which reference TRBV18 and TRBJ2-2 provide the parts outside the CDR3, is NAGVMQNPRHLVRRRGQEARLRCSPMKGHSHVYWYRQLPEEGLKFMVYLQKENIIDESGMPKERFSAEFPKEGPSILRIQQVVRGDSAAYFCASSPRGLSDTGELFFGEGSRLTVL.

The gene calls are TRBV29-1 and TRBJ1-2; D might be TRBD1 (6 bases). The CDR3 runs to 14 residues. Germline loops: CDR1 SQVTM, CDR2 ANQGSEA. V was clipped by 7 bases and J by 2 bases, with 17 bases between them. CDR3 sequence (DNA): TGCAGCGCCCGCGGGGGGCCTCAGAACTATGGCTACACCTTC. Residues: CSARGGPQNYGYTF.

This clone is a singleton in its sample. V usage is TRBV6-6 and J usage is TRBJ2-3; 7 nucleotides line up with TRBD2. The germline V gene has CDR1 MNHNY and CDR2 SVGAGI (reference sequence). The CDR3 totals 14 residues. The V and J ends lost 6 bases and 3 bases, in that order; junction bases with no gene match: 6. CDR3 sequence: CASRTGLPTDTQYF. DNA for the CDR3: TGTGCCAGCAGGACGGGACTACCAACAGATACGCAGTATTTT.

This chain connects TRBV6-5 to TRBJ2-7; 9 bases fit TRBD1. Germline V gene data show CDR1 as MNHEY and CDR2 as SVGAGI. This CDR3 region has 15 residues. The junction had 9 bases not matched to a gene; V was cut back by 7 bases and J by 2 bases. This CDR3 is CASNQGTGNTYEQYF. In nucleotides, the CDR3 is TGTGCCAGCAACCAAGGGACAGGGAATACCTACGAGCAGTACTTC.

V usage is TRBV19 and J usage is TRBJ1-4, with 9 bases fitting TRBD1. V lost 5 bases to trimming and J lost 5 bases; unmatched junction nucleotides: 6. The CDR3 is 15 amino acids. Germline CDR1 LNHDA, CDR2 SQIVND (reference sequence). CDR3 loop: CASSPGTGLNEKLFF. The CDR3 DNA sequence: TGTGCCAGTAGTCCCGGGACAGGGTTGAATGAAAAACTGTTTTTT.